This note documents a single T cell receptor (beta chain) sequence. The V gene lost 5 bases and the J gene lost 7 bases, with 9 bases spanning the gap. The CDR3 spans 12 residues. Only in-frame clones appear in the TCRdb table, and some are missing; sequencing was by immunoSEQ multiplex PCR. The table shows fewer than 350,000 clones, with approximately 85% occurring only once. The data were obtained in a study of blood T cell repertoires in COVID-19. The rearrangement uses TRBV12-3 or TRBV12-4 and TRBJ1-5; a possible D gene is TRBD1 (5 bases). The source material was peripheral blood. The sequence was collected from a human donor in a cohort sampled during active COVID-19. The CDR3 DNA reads TGTGCCAGCAGTCAGCAGGGACAGCCCCAGCATTTT. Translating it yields CASSQQGQPQHF.